This TCR beta chain stems from a study of blood T cell repertoires in COVID-19. Across the study: Samples representing acute and convalescent COVID-19 were sourced from the United States, Italy and Spain.

Assignments of participants to cohorts depended upon their own reported clinical history. Two negative PCRs, clearance, or symptom resolution had been documented for recovered Cohort 3 donors. The authors' processing: The authors estimated nucleated cell counts from reference gene primer amplification. Produced via immunoSEQ multiplex PCR; TCRdb's table is partial and in-frame only. V and J calls and clone size are those listed in that table; D and trimming were worked out from the DNA. The sample has roughly 130,000 clones; about 88% are singletons. The sequenced sample consisted of PBMCs or T cells enriched from blood (not recorded which). This receptor was taken from a woman aged 50 to 65 who had recovered from COVID-19.

The CDR3 loop reads CASSARGTANGEAFF. The CDR3 region has the DNA TGTGCCAGCAGCGCCCGTGGGACAGCGAACGGTGAAGCTTTCTTT. The chain recombines TRBV9 with TRBJ1-1; 7 bases align to TRBD1. With 3 bases clipped from V and 7 bases from J, the junction kept 12 bases outside the gene matches. Germline V gene data show CDR1 as SGDLS and CDR2 as YYNGEE. This CDR3 is 15 amino acids long.